Sequencing of this TCR beta chain was carried out in a study of T cell repertoires in cytomegalovirus infection. Each CDR3 protein is one row after TCRdb ran MiXCR on the reads. The sample comprises about 260,000 distinct CDR3 sequences, around 13% of which are singletons, and roughly 9.7% rests with the top ten. V was pared by 3 bases and J by 3 bases, with 13 bases between. The CDR3 covers 15 residues. Germline V CDR1 and CDR2: SGHTA, FQGTGA. This clonotype was recorded at least ten times. The sequenced sample was PBMCs. This clonotype originated in a human donor in good health (CMV status not recorded). Some clones in this sample may be carry-over from other donors' samples. This chain connects TRBV7-3 to TRBJ2-3; perhaps TRBD2 as D (6 bases). This chain's CDR3 is CASSFVSGATDTQYF. CDR3 nucleotide sequence: TGTGCCAGCAGCTTCGTCTCGGGAGCGACAGATACGCAGTATTTT.